What follows is one T cell receptor (beta chain) and its context. This CDR3 is 12 amino acids long. Germline loops: CDR1 SQVTM, CDR2 ANQGSEA. As processed by the authors: By means of reference gene primer amplification, nucleated cell counts were estimated. Repertoires were generated with immunoSEQ multiplex PCR, while TCRdb's copy carries only in-frame clones and drops some. V, J and clone size are taken as reported in that table, and D and trimming were inferred from the DNA itself. This table has 200,000 to 250,000 clones, approximately 80% appearing once. Seattle patient enrollment occurred during active infection, with longitudinal follow-up thereafter. The data stem from a study of blood T cell repertoires in COVID-19. Study-level information: Italy, Spain and the United States were the sources of the convalescent and acute COVID-19 samples. From T cells, B-cell-depleted T cells, or PBMCs came the material, which was cDNA or gDNA.

The specimen sequenced was peripheral blood. This receptor was taken from an elderly woman with COVID-19, enrolled during active disease. The chain recombines TRBV29-1 with TRBJ1-1; 9 nucleotides align to TRBD1. CDR3 bases: TGCACCGGGGGACAGGGCAACACTGAAGCTTTCTTT. Residues: CTGGQGNTEAFF.